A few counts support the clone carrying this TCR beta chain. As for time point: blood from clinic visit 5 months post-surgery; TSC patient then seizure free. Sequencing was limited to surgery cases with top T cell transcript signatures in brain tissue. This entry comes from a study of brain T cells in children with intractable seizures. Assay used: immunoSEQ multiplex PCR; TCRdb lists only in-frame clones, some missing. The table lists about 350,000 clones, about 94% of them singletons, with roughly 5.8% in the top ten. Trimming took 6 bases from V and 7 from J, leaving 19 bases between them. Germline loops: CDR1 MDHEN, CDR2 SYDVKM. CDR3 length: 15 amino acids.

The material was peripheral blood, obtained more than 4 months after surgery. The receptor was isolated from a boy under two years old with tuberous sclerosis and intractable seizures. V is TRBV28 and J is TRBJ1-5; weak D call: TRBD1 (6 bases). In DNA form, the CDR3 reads TGTGCCAGCAGACTAGGGGGGCGCAGGGAACAGCCCCAGCATTTT. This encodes CASRLGGRREQPQHF.